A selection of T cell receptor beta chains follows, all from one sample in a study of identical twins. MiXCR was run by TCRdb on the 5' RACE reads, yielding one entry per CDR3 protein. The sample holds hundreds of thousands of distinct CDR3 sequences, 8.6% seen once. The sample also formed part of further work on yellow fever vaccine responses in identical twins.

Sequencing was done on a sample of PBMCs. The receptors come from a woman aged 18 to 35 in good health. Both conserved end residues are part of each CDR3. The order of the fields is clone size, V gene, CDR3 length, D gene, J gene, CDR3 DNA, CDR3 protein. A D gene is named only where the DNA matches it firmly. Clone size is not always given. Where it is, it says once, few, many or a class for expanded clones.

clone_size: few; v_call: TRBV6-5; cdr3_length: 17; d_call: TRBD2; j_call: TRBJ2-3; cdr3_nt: TGTGCCAGCAGTTACTCGAACGGACTAGCCAGCACAGATACGCAGTATTTT; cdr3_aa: CASSYSNGLASTDTQYF
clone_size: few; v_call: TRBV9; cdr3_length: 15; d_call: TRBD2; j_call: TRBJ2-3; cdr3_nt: TGTGCCAGCAGCGTGATTAGCGGGACCACAGATACGCAGTATTTT; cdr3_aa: CASSVISGTTDTQYF
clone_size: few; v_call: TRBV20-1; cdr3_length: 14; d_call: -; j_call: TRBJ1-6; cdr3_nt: TGCAGTGCTAAATCCGGGACCCCCCGAGGGTCCCTCCACTTT; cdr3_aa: CSAKSGTPRGSLHF
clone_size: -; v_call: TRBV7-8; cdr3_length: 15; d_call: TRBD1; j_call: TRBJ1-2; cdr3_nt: TGTGCCAGCAGCTCAAAGACAGGGGGGAACTATGGCTACACCTTC; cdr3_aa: CASSSKTGGNYGYTF
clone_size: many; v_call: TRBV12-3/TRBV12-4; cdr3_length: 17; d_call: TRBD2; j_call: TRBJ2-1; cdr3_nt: TGTGCCAGCAGTTTCCCGAATAGCGGGTTGGATCACAATGAGCAGTTCTTC; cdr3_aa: CASSFPNSGLDHNEQFF
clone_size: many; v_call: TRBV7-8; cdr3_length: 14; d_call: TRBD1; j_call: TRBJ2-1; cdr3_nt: TGTGCCAGCAGCAGCTACAGGGGAAGGAATGAGCAGTTCTTC; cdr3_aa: CASSSYRGRNEQFF
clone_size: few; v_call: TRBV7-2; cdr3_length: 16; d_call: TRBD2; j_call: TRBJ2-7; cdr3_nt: TGTGCCAGCAGCACTCTAACCGGGACTAAGGCCTACGAGCAGTACTTC; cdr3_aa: CASSTLTGTKAYEQYF
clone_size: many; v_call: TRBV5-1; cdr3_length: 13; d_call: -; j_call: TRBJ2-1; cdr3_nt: TGCGCCAGCAGCTACCCCTCTGGGGGTGAGCAGTTCTTC; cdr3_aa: CASSYPSGGEQFF
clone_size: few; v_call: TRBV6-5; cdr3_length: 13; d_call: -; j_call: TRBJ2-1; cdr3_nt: TGTGCCAGCAGTTACTTCATCGGAAATGAGCAGTTCTTC; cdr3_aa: CASSYFIGNEQFF
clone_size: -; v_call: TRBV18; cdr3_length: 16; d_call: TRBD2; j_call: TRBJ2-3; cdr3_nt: TGTGCCAGCTCCCCTTCTAGCGGAGCTAGCACAGATACGCAGTATTTT; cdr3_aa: CASSPSSGASTDTQYF
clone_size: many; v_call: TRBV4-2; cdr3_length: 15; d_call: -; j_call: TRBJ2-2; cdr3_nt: TGTGCCAGCAGCCAAAGCGTGCGGGCAAGCGGGGAGCTGTTTTTT; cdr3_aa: CASSQSVRASGELFF
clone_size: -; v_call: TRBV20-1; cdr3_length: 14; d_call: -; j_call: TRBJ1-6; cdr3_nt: TGCAGTGCTAGAGATGGGTCCAATAATTCACCCCTCCACTTT; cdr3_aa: CSARDGSNNSPLHF
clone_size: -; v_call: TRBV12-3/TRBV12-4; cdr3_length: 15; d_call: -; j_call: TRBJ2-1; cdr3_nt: TGTGCCAGCAGAGGGACGCCTGAATGGGATAATGAGCAGTTCTTC; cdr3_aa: CASRGTPEWDNEQFF
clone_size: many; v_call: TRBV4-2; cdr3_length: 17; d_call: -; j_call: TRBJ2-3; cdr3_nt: TGTGCCAGCAGCCAAGAATCCGGACTGGCTAGCACAGATACGCAGTATTTT; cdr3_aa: CASSQESGLASTDTQYF
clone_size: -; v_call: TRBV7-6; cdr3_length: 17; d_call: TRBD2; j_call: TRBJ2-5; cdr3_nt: TGTGCCAGCAGCTACCCTACGGGACTAGCGGGGGGAGAGACCCAGTACTTC; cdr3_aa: CASSYPTGLAGGETQYF
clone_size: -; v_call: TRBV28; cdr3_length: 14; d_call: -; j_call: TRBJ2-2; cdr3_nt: TGTGCCAGCAGTTATAGTATGCCTCCCGGGGAGCTGTTTTTT; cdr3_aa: CASSYSMPPGELFF
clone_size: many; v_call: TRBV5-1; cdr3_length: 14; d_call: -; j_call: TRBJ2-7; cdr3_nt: TGCGCCAGCAGCGATCCAGGTTCAGCCTACGAGCAGTACTTC; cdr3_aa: CASSDPGSAYEQYF
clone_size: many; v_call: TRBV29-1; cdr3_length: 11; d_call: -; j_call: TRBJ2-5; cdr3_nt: TGCAGCGTTCGAGGTGGAGAGACCCAGTACTTC; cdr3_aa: CSVRGGETQYF
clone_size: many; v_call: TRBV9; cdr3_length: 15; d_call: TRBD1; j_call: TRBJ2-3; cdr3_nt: TGTGCCAGCAGCGGCCGGGACAGGGTCACAGATACGCAGTATTTT; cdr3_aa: CASSGRDRVTDTQYF
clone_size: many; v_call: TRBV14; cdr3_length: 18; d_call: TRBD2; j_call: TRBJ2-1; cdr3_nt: TGTGCCAGCAGCCAACCTACACCCGGGACTAGCGGGAGAAATGAGCAGTTCTTC; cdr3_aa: CASSQPTPGTSGRNEQFF
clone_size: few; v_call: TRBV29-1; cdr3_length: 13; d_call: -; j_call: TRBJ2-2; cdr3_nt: TGCAGCGTTGAACTAGCGAACACCGGGGAGCTGTTTTTT; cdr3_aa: CSVELANTGELFF
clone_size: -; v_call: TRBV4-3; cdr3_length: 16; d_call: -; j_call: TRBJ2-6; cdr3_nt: TGCGCCAGCAGCCAAGACGGGGGTGGTGGGGCCAACGTCCTGACTTTC; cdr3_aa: CASSQDGGGGANVLTF
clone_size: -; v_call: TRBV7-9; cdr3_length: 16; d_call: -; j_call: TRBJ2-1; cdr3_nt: TGTGCCAGCAGCTTCCGACAGGACCAACCTACTGATGAGCAGTTCTTC; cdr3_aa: CASSFRQDQPTDEQFF
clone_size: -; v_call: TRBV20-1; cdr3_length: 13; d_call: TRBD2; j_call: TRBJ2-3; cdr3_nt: TGCGCAGCGGGAGGGTGGGGCACAGATACGCAGTATTTT; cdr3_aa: CAAGGWGTDTQYF
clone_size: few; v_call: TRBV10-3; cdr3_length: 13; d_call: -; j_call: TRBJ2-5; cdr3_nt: TGTGCCATCAATCCTGGGGACCAAGAGACCCAGTACTTC; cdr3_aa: CAINPGDQETQYF
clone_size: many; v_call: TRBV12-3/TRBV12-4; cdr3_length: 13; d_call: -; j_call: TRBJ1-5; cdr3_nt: TGTGCCAGCAGGGGGCAGGGGTACCAGCCCCAGCATTTT; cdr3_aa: CASRGQGYQPQHF
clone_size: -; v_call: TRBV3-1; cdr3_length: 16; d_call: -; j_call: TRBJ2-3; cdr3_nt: TGTGCCAGCAGCCAAGATATCTGGTCGTTAACAGATACGCAGTATTTT; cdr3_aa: CASSQDIWSLTDTQYF
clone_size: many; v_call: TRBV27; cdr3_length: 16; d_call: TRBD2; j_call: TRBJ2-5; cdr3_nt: TGTGCCAGCAGCTCTTACCCTAGCGGGGGGACAGAGACCCAGTACTTC; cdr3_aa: CASSSYPSGGTETQYF
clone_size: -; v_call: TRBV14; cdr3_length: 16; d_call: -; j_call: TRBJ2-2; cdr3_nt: TGTGCCAGCAGCCAGGAGCTAGCGTTGAACACCGGGGAGCTGTTTTTT; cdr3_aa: CASSQELALNTGELFF
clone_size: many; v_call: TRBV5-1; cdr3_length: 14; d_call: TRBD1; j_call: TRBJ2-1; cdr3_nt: TGCGCCAGCATAGGGGACAGTTTCAGCAATGAGCAGTTCTTC; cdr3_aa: CASIGDSFSNEQFF
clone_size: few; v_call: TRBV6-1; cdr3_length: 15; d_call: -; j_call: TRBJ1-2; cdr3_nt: TGTGCCAGCCAAGTCATGGCCGGGGGTGACTATGGCTACACCTTC; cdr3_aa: CASQVMAGGDYGYTF
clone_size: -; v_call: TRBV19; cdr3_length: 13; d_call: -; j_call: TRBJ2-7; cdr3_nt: TGTGCCAGTAGAGACACAGACTCCTACGAGCAGTACTTC; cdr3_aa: CASRDTDSYEQYF
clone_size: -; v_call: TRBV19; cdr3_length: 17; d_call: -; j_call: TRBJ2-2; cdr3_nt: TGTGCCAGTAGTATAGTTCGTTACAGCTCGGCCGCCGGGGAGCTGTTTTTT; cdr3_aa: CASSIVRYSSAAGELFF
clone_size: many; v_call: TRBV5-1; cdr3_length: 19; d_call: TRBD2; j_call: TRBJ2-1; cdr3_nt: TGCGCCAGCAGCTTCCCGACTAGCGGGATTTCAGGCTTTAACAATGAGCAGTTCTTC; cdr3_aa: CASSFPTSGISGFNNEQFF
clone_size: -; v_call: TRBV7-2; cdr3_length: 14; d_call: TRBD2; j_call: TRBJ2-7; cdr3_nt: TGTGCCAGCAGCTACGGGACTAGAAGATACGAGCAGTACTTC; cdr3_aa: CASSYGTRRYEQYF
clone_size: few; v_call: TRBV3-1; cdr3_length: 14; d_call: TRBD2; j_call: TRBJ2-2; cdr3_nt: TGTGCCAGCACCCCTAGCGGTAACACCGGGGAGCTGTTTTTT; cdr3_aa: CASTPSGNTGELFF
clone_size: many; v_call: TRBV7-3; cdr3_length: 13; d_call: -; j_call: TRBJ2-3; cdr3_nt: TGTGCCAGCAGCTTGGACTACACAGATACGCAGTATTTT; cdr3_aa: CASSLDYTDTQYF
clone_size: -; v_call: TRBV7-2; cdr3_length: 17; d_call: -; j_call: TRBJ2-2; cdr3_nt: TGTGCCAGCAGCTCCTTCTACCAGGGGAGAGCCACCGGGGAGCTGTTTTTT; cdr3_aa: CASSSFYQGRATGELFF
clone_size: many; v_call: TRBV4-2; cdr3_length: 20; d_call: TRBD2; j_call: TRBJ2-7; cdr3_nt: TGTGCCAGCAGCCACTTACGGGGACTAACCATAAGCAGAGACACCTACGAGCAGTACTTC; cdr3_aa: CASSHLRGLTISRDTYEQYF
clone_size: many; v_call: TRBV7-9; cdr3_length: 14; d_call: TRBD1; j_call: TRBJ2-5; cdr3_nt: TGTGCCAGCAAAGGGACAGGGGGCGGAGAGACCCAGTACTTC; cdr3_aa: CASKGTGGGETQYF
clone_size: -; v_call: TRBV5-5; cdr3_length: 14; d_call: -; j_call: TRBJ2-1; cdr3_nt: TGTGCCAGCAGCTTTGACGGGACTGTGGATGAGCAGTTCTTC; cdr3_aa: CASSFDGTVDEQFF
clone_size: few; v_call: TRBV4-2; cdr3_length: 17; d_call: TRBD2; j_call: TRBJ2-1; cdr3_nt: TGTGCCAGCAGCCAAGATGTGGCTAGCGGGAGTGAAGATGAGCAGTTCTTC; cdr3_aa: CASSQDVASGSEDEQFF
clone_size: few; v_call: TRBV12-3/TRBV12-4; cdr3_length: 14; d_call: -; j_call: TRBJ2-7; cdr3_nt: TGTGCCAGCACAGGGCAGGGCCCGAGCTACGAGCAGTACTTC; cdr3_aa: CASTGQGPSYEQYF
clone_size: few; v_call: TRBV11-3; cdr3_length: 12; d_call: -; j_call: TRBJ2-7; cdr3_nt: TGTGCCAGCAGCTTGGGTTGGAACGAGCAGTACTTC; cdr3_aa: CASSLGWNEQYF
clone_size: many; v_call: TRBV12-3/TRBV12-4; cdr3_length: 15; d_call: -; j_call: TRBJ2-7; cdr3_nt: TGTGCCAGCAGTTTCTTTCCAGGGCCCTCCTACGAGCAGTACTTC; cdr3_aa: CASSFFPGPSYEQYF
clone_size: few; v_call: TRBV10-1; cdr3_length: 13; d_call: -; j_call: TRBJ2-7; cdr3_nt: TGCGCCAGCAGTGAGAACAGGGCCTACGAGCAGTACTTC; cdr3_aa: CASSENRAYEQYF
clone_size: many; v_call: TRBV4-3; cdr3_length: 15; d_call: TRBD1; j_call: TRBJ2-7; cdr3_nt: TGCGCCAGCAGCCAAGAGGGACAGGGTCCCTACGAGCAGTACTTC; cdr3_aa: CASSQEGQGPYEQYF
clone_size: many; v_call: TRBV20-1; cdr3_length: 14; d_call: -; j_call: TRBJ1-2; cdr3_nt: TGCAGTGCTAGTATGGGTCAGGCTTTCTATGGCTACACCTTC; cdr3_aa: CSASMGQAFYGYTF
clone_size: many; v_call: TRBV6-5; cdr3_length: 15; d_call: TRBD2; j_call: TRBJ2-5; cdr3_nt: TGTGCCAGCAGTTATGGGGGGGGAATTAAAGAGACCCAGTACTTC; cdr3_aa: CASSYGGGIKETQYF
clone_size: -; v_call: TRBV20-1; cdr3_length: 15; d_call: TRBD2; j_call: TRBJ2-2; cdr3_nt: TGCAGTGCGCAAGGACTAGCGGGGGGGCCTGGGGAGCTGTTTTTT; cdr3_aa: CSAQGLAGGPGELFF
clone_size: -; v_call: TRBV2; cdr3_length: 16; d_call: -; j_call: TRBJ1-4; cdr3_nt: TGTGCCAGCAGAACAGACCCGATTGCAACTAATGAAAAACTGTTTTTT; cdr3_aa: CASRTDPIATNEKLFF
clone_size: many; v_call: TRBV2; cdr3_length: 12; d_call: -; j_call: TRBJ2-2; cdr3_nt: TGTGCCAGCACCTTATACACCGGGGAGCTGTTTTTT; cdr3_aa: CASTLYTGELFF
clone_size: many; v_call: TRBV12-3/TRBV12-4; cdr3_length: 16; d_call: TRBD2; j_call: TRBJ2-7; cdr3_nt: TGTGCCAGCAGTCTAAGCGGGGGGCCGAGCTCCTACGAGCAGTACTTC; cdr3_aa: CASSLSGGPSSYEQYF
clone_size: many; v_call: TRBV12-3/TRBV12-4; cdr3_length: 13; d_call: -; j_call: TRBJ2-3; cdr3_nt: TGTGCCAGCAGGGCAGCTAGCACAGATACGCAGTATTTT; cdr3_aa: CASRAASTDTQYF
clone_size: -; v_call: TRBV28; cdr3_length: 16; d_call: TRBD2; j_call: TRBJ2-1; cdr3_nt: TGTGCCAGCCTCCCGGGCGGGAGGGCCTCCCACAATGAGCAGTTCTTC; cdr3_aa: CASLPGGRASHNEQFF
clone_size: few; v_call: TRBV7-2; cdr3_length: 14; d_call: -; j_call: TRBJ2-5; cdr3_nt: TGTGCCAGCAGCCCTCTGCGGAGTCAAGAGACCCAGTACTTC; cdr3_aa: CASSPLRSQETQYF
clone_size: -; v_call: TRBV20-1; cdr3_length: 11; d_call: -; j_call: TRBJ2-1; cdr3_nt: TGCAGTGCAGGACTCGAGTATGAGCAGTTCTTC; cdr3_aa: CSAGLEYEQFF
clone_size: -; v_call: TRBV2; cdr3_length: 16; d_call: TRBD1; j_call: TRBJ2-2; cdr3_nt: TGTGCCAGCAGTGAAGCGACAGGGCATCGTTCCGGGGAGCTGTTTTTT; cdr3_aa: CASSEATGHRSGELFF
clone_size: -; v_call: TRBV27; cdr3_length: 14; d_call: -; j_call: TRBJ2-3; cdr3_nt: TGTGCCAGCACCTCACGGGCGGGATCGGATACGCAGTATTTT; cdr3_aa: CASTSRAGSDTQYF